The 14 T cell receptor beta chains reported below all come from one sample, sequenced in a study of blood T cell repertoires in COVID-19. The method was immunoSEQ multiplex PCR; TCRdb's version includes in-frame clones alone and lacks a portion of them. Here the sample spans 200,000 to 250,000 clones, roughly 87% being singletons. Sequences were obtained from peripheral blood. The receptor set was obtained from a man aged 40-50 years with active or convalescent COVID-19.

The genes are TRBV4-1 and TRBJ1-5; D is uncertain. The CDR3 consists of 17 residues. V shed 1 base and J shed 1 base, with 14 bases lying between them. CDR1 MGHRA and CDR2 YSYEKL come from the germline V gene. The CDR3 here is CASSQGSAYGSNQPQHF. The CDR3, as DNA: TGCGCCAGCAGCCAAGGTTCGGCGTACGGGAGCAATCAGCCCCAGCATTTT.

The chain uses TRBV7-3 and TRBJ2-7, with D perhaps TRBD2 (6 bases). Trimming stripped 0 bases from V and 7 bases from J, with 10 bases between. This CDR3 comprises 13 residues. Germline V gene sequence: CDR1 SGHTA, CDR2 FQGTGA. The CDR3 protein is CASSLTGGGEQYF. The CDR3 DNA reads TGTGCCAGCAGCTTAACCGGGGGTGGAGAGCAGTACTTC.

The V call is TRBV28, the J call TRBJ1-1; 8 nucleotides match TRBD1. CDR1 MDHEN and CDR2 SYDVKM come from the germline V gene. This CDR3 spans 16 amino acids. With V trimmed by 6 bases and J by 0 bases, 9 bases remained unmatched. CDR3 amino acids: CASSRTLTGVNTEAFF. Written as DNA, the CDR3 is TGTGCCAGCAGCCGAACCTTGACAGGGGTGAACACTGAAGCTTTCTTT.

This clone was seen a single time. The V call is TRBV2, the J call TRBJ1-1; weak D call: TRBD1 (5 bases). This CDR3 is 15 amino acids long. V dropped 1 base and J dropped 7 bases, with 16 bases sitting between them. Germline CDR1 is SNHLY and CDR2 is FYNNEI. CDR3 amino acids: CASSEGGGTPIEAFF. The CDR3 bases are TGTGCCAGCAGTGAAGGGGGCGGAACTCCCATTGAAGCTTTCTTT. Looking up the rest from reference TRBV2 and TRBJ1-1 gives the full variable domain: EPEVTQTPSHQVTQMGQEVILRCVPISNHLYFYWYRQILGQKVEFLVSFYNNEISEKSEIFDDQFSVERPDGSNFTLKIRSTKLEDSAMYFCASSEGGGTPIEAFFGQGTRLTVV.

The chain has TRBV5-1 and TRBJ2-5; 9 bases fit TRBD2. The germline CDR1 and CDR2 sequences are SGHRS and YFSETQ. This CDR3 comprises 14 residues. After removal of 4 bases from V and 3 bases from J, the junction contained 4 bases not matched to a gene. The chain's CDR3 is CASSPRTSEETQYF. The CDR3 bases are TGCGCCAGCAGCCCTCGGACTAGCGAAGAGACCCAGTACTTC.

This chain uses TRBV30 with TRBJ1-1; D is ambiguous. Per the germline V gene, CDR1 is GTSNPN and CDR2 is SVGIG (reference sequence). The CDR3 runs 14 residues. V was clipped by 0 bases and J by 8 bases, with 16 bases between them. The CDR3 region has the DNA TGTGCCTGGAGTGTACGTGGGAGAGACGGGGAAGCTTTCTTT. This gives the protein CAWSVRGRDGEAFF.

The chain carries TRBV30 and TRBJ1-6, with TRBD1 matching 7 bases. Germline V lookup: CDR1 GTSNPN, CDR2 SVGIG (reference sequence). Trimming cost V 1 base and J 4 bases; bases outside gene matches: 4. The CDR3 is 15 residues long. The CDR3: CAWSEQGLYNSPLHF. CDR3 DNA: TGTGCCTGGAGTGAACAGGGGCTATATAATTCACCCCTCCACTTT.

The chain uses TRBV7-8 and TRBJ2-5, with 13 nucleotides matching TRBD2. The CDR3 totals 16 residues. V dropped 1 base and J dropped 7; count of bases not matched to a gene: 6. Germline CDR1 SGHVS, CDR2 FQNEAQ. The CDR3 protein is CASSLGTSGSRGTQYF. CDR3 DNA sequence: TGTGCCAGCAGCTTAGGGACTAGCGGGAGTAGAGGGACCCAGTACTTC.

This chain links TRBV6-1 with TRBJ2-1, with TRBD1 matching 7 bases. Germline CDR1 reads MNHNS; CDR2 reads SASEGT. The CDR3 consists of 13 residues. V dropped 6 bases and J dropped 9; count of bases not matched to a gene: 8. CDR3: CASSETGLGEQFF. The CDR3 DNA reads as TGTGCCAGCAGCGAGACAGGGCTTGGTGAGCAGTTCTTC.

The gene calls are TRBV27 and TRBJ2-2, with TRBD1 matching over 10 bases. Trimming took 4 bases from V and 4 from J; bases not matched to a gene: 6. CDR3 length: 16 amino acids. CDR1 is MNHEY, CDR2 SMNVEV, per germline (reference sequence). CDR3 residues: CASSSDRGPGTGELFF. Here the CDR3 DNA reads TGTGCCAGCAGTTCCGACAGGGGGCCGGGCACCGGGGAGCTGTTTTTT.

This rearrangement joins TRBV6-5 to TRBJ1-1, with D unresolved. This CDR3 has 16 residues. The germline V and J ends were trimmed by 2 bases and 0 bases, with 13 bases remaining between them. Per the germline V gene, CDR1 is MNHEY and CDR2 is SVGAGI. CDR3 residues: CASSYDSILMNTEAFF. The CDR3 DNA reads TGTGCCAGCAGTTACGATTCTATTCTAATGAACACTGAAGCTTTCTTT.

The J gene is TRBJ1-2, the V gene TRBV28, with D unresolved. The ends were cut back, 4 bases at V and 0 bases at J, with 15 bases in the middle. The CDR3 contains 16 residues. Germline V gene data show CDR1 as MDHEN and CDR2 as SYDVKM. CDR3 region: CASSSQNRPSNYGYTF. The CDR3 nucleotides are TGTGCCAGCAGTTCCCAAAACAGACCCTCTAACTATGGCTACACCTTC.

This chain connects TRBV3-1 (or the pseudogene TRBV3-2) to TRBJ1-4; TRBD1 agrees at 7 bases. There are 16 residues in the CDR3. The germline V gene encodes CDR1 LGHDT and CDR2 YNNKEL (reference sequence). V trimming: 3 bases; J trimming: 8 bases; junction bases outside the gene matches: 12. The CDR3, as DNA: TGTGCCAGCAGCCAGACCACAGGGGTCCCAAGGGAAAAACTGTTTTTT. Translated: CASSQTTGVPREKLFF.

The chain links TRBV7-9 to TRBJ1-4; maybe TRBD1 (6 bases). Germline CDR1 SEHNR, CDR2 FQNEAQ (reference sequence). The germline V and J ends were trimmed by 4 bases and 0 bases, with 18 bases remaining between them. This CDR3 contains 18 residues. The CDR3 protein is CASSYGQINGATNEKLFF. In DNA, the CDR3 is TGTGCCAGCAGCTACGGACAGATCAATGGCGCAACTAATGAAAAACTGTTTTTT.